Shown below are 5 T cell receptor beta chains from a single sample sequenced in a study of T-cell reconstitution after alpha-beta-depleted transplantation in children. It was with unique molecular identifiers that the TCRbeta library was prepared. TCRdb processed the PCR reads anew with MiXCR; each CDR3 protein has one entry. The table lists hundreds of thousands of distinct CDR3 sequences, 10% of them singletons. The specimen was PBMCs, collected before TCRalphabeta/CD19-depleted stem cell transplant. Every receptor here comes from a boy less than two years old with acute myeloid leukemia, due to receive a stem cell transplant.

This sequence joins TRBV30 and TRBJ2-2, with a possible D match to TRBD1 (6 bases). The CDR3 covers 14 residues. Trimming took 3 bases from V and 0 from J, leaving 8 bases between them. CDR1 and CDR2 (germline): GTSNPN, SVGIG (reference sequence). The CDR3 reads CAWRRGSNTGELFF. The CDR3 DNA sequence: TGTGCCTGGAGGAGGGGGTCGAACACCGGGGAGCTGTTTTTT.

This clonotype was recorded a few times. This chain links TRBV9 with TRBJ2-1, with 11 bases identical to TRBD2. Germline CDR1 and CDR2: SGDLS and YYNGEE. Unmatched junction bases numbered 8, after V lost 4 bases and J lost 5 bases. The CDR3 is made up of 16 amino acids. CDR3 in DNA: TGTGCCAGCAGCCCTCTTAGCGGGAGGGCTGACAATGAGCAGTTCTTC. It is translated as CASSPLSGRADNEQFF.

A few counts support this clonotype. The CDR3 DNA follows: TGTGCCAGCAGCCGACAAATGAACACTGAAGCTTTCTTT. Translated: CASSRQMNTEAFF. The chain uses TRBV11-1 and TRBJ1-1; the D is unclear. The ends were cut back, 5 bases at V and 0 bases at J, with 7 bases in the middle. This CDR3 has 13 amino acids. Germline V lookup: CDR1 SGHAT, CDR2 FQDESV (reference sequence).

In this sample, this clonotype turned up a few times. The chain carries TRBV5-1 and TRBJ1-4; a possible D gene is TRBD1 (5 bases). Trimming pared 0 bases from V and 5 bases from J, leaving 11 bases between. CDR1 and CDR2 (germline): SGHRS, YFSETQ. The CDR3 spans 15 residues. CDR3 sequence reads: CASSLVEGWNEKLFF. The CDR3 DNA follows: TGCGCCAGCAGCTTGGTGGAGGGGTGGAATGAAAAACTGTTTTTT.

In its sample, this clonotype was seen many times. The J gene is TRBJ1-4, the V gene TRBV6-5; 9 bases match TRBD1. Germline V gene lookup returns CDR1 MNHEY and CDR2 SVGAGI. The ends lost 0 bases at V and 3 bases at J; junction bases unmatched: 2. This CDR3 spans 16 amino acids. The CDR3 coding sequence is TGTGCCAGCAGTTACTCGTGGACAGGGGCTAATGAAAAACTGTTTTTT. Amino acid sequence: CASSYSWTGANEKLFF.